This section outlines one TCR beta chain sequence together with its context. Other nucleotide sequences in the sample specify the same CDR3. As handled by the study authors: Junction-only sequences without quality scores were provided by ImmunoSEQ, so filtering was different. The protocol was immunoSEQ multiplex PCR, while the TCRdb copy is restricted to in-frame clones and leaves out a portion. D and trimming were read from the DNA, whereas the V and J calls and clone size are those reported in that table. The repertoire holds 2 million to 2.5 million clones, with about 90% as singletons. Every contributor of samples was a Caucasian grown-up residing in Nashville, Tennessee. CD4+ cells yielded CD45RA+ naive and CD45RA-negative memory subsets. This specimen belongs to a study of shared clonotypes between healthy human individuals. The CDR3 consists of 15 residues. Germline V CDR1 and CDR2: SGHRS, YFSETQ. The ends lost 2 bases at V and 0 bases at J; junction bases unmatched: 5.

This chain uses TRBV5-1 with TRBJ2-7; 7 bases line up with TRBD1. The clonotype comes from a young man in good health. Some clones in this sample may be carry-over from other donors' samples. The sample was naive CD4+ T cells from PBMCs. The subset is: CD45RA+ positively selected. CDR3 loop: CASSLTGASSYEQYF. CDR3 bases: TGCGCCAGCAGCTTAACAGGGGCTTCCTCCTACGAGCAGTACTTC.